This TCR beta chain was identified during a study of T-cell memory formation after mild COVID-19. Study-wide findings and caveats: The SARS-CoV-2 specificity of second-wave clones reaching peak at day 37 remained unverified. Several responding clones turned up in pre-infection memory, indicating that cross-reactive memory may have taken part. Largely, contracting CD4+ clones fell within CM and EM, and contracting CD8+ clones within EMRA.

A 5'RACE reaction primed in the constant segment made cDNA libraries of TCR alpha and TCR beta, and these carried sample barcodes and UMIs. TCRdb recomputed calls from the 5' RACE reads with MiXCR, one row per CDR3 protein. The sample carries hundreds of thousands of distinct CDR3 sequences, over 25% recorded once. This clonotype was detected a few times. Its antigen is undetermined. The V end lost 5 bases, the J end lost 4 bases, and 11 bases lay between the germline ends. This CDR3 has 13 residues. Germline V gene data show CDR1 as SNHLY and CDR2 as FYNNEI. This clonotype was sampled from an adult woman who had mild COVID-19 (a few samples of this study predate the infection). Cell type and time point are not known. The V gene is TRBV2, the J gene TRBJ2-5, with D tentatively TRBD1 (5 bases). Sample: PBMCs or a T cell subset sorted from them (not recorded which). The CDR3 spells CASSNQGLETQYF. CDR3 coding DNA: TGTGCCAGCAGTAACCAGGGTTTAGAGACCCAGTACTTC.